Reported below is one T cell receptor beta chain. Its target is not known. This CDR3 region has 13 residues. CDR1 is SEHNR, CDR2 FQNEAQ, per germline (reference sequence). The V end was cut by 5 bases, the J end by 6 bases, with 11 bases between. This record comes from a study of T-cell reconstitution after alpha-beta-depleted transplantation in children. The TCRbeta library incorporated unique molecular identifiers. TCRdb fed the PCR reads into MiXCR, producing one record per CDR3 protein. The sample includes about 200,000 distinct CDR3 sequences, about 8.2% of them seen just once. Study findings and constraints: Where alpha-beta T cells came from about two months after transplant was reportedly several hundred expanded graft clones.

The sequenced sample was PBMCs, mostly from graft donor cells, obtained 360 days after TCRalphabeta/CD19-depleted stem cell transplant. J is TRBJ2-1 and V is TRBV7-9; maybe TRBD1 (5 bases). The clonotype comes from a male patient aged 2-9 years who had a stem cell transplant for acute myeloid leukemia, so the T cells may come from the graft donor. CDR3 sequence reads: CASSRLRGNEQFF. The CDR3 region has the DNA TGTGCCAGCAGCCGTCTAAGGGGCAATGAGCAGTTCTTC.